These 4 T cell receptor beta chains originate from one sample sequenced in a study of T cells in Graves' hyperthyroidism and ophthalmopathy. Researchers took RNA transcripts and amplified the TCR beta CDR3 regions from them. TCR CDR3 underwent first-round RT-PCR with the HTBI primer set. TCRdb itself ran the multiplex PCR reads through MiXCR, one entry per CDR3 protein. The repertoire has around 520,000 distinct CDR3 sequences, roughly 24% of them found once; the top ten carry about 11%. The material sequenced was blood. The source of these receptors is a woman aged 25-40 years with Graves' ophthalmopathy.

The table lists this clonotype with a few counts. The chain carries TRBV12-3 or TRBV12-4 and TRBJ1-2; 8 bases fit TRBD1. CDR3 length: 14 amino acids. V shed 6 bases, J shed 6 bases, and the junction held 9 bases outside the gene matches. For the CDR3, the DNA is TGTGCCAGCAGGGGGACAGGTGGATCAAATGGCTACACCTTC. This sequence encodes CASRGTGGSNGYTF.

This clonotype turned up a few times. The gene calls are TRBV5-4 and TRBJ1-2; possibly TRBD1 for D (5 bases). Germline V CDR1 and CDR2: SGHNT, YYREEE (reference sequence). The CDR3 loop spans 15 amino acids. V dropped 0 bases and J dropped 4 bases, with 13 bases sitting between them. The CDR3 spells CASSLDPQGAYGYTF. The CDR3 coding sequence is TGTGCCAGCAGCTTGGACCCCCAGGGTGCCTATGGCTACACCTTC.

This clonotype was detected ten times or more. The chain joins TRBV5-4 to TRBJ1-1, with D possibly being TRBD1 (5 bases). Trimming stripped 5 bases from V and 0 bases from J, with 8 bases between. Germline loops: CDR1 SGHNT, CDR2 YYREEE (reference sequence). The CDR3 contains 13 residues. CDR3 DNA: TGTGCCAGCAGATCAGGGATGAACACTGAAGCTTTCTTT. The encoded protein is CASRSGMNTEAFF.

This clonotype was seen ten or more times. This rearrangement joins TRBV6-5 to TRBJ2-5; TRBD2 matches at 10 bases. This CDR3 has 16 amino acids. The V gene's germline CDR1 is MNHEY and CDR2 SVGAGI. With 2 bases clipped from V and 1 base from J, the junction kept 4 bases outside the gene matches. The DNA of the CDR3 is TGTGCCAGCAGTTACCCAGGACTAGCGGTCCAAGAGACCCAGTACTTC. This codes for CASSYPGLAVQETQYF.